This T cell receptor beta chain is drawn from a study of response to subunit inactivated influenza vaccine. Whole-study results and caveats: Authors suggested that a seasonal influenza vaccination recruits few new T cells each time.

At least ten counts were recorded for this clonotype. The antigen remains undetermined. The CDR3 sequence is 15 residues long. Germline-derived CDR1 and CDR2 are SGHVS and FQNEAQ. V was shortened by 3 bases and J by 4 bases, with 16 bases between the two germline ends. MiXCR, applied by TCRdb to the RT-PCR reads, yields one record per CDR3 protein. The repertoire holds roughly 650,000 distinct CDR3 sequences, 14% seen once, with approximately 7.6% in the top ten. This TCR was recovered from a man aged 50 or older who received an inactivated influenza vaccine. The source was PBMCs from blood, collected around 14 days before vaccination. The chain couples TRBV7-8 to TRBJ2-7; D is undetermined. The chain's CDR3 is CASSFSASVAYEQYF. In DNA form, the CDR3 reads TGTGCCAGCAGCTTTAGTGCTTCGGTTGCGTACGAGCAGTACTTC.